Below, one T cell receptor beta chain is given with its context. Its cognate antigen is unknown. Mixed chimerism was transient after nonmyeloablative marrow transplants from related graft donors. Unstimulated regulatory T cells (CD4+CD25+CD127-), CD4+CD25- non-regulatory cells, CD4 and CD8 cells were FACS-sorted from thawed PBMCs. TCRdb keeps only in-frame clones here, not all; method: immunoSEQ multiplex PCR. The sample lists around 86,000 clones, roughly 91% occurring once. CDR1 and CDR2 from the germline V gene are MDHEN and SYDVKM. The CDR3 is made up of 16 amino acids. V lost 4 bases and J lost 4, with 20 bases in between. The data belong to a study of Tregs in tolerant kidney transplant recipients. Study findings and constraints: The most relevant donor-specific Treg TCRbeta repertoire apparently came from expansion with activated donor B cells.

This rearrangement joins TRBV28 to TRBJ2-7, with D possibly being TRBD2 (6 bases). The receptor was isolated from a human patient who received a combined kidney and bone marrow transplant. The graft donor may have contributed some T cells. The source was CD4+ T cells from blood (PBMCs), collected 24 months after the transplant. The CDR3 DNA reads as TGTGCCAGCAGTTCCGGGACTCGCGGGATTATATACGAGCAGTACTTC. This translates into CASSSGTRGIIYEQYF.